This TCR beta chain is drawn from a study of beta chain features in type 1 diabetes. CDR1 and CDR2 from the germline V gene are SGHNT and YENEEA. With 4 bases removed from V and 5 bases from J, the gap between germline ends came to 17 bases. This CDR3 contains 15 residues. Using CD45RO/CCR7/CD25/CD127/CD95/CD27, CD4+ naive, central memory, regulatory and stem cell-like memory cells were sorted. What was sequenced were expressed TCRB transcripts, since all of the isolated RNA had been reverse transcribed. About 3.6 million reads was the average for naive, central memory and regulatory T cell samples. TCRdb's copy holds only in-frame clones and misses some; the assay was immunoSEQ multiplex PCR. The sample contains 300,000 to 450,000 clones, 15% to 20% of which appear only once. Details on this clone: Its antigen is currently unknown.

Findings and limits, study-wide: VDJ junctions sequenced from type 1 diabetes patients showed fewer insertions and more deletions. Naive, central memory and Treg TCRB repertoires seemed to resemble each other more closely in patients than they did in healthy donors.

The V gene is TRBV11-3, the J gene TRBJ1-2, with D unclear. The TCR comes from a woman in her late teens or twenties in good health. The sample consisted of naive CD4+ T cells from blood. DNA for the CDR3: TGTGCCAGCAGCTCGAACGGGTTGCGCAAGTATGGCTACACCTTC. This translates into CASSSNGLRKYGYTF.